The next 10 T cell receptor beta chains were all read from a single sample in a study of blood T cell repertoires in COVID-19. The protocol was immunoSEQ multiplex PCR, while the TCRdb copy is restricted to in-frame clones and leaves out a portion. The profile shows 200,000 to 250,000 clones, about nine tenths of them singletons. Sequencing was performed on PBMCs or T cells enriched from blood (not recorded which). These TCRs come from a woman aged 25 to 39 who had recovered from COVID-19.

In this sample, this clone turned up once. The conserved phenylalanine or tryptophan normally closing the CDR3 is absent here, so this likely arose from a read error. The DNA is omitted, as the CDR3 cannot be located on it reliably, and the CDR3 follows TCRdb's listing. The chain joins TRBV7-3 to TRBJ1-2; the table's D call TRBD1 went unverified against the DNA. 17 amino acids form the CDR3, both terminal residues included. Germline assignment: CDR1 SGHTA and CDR2 FQGTGA. CDR3 sequence: CASSVSGTGVSASGVDY.

This clone was seen a few times. V gene TRBV2 combines with J gene TRBJ2-1; TRBD2 matches 11 bases. With 6 bases clipped from V and 2 bases from J, the junction kept 3 bases outside the gene matches. This CDR3 comprises 15 residues. CDR1 and CDR2 (germline): SNHLY, FYNNEI. CDR3 nucleotides: TGTGCCAGCAGCAGACTAGCGGGAACCTACAATGAGCAGTTCTTC. Amino acids: CASSRLAGTYNEQFF.

This rearrangement joins TRBV4-2 to TRBJ2-7; D is ambiguous. There are 14 residues in the CDR3. Deletions cut 2 bases from V and 1 base from J, with 9 bases between. Per germline, CDR1 LGHNA and CDR2 YNFKEQ. CDR3 sequence reads: CASSQYLESYEQYF. CDR3 in DNA: TGTGCCAGCAGCCAATACCTAGAATCCTACGAGCAGTACTTC.

The chain recombines TRBV7-9 with TRBJ1-4; D gene unclear. This CDR3 has 14 residues. The germline V gene encodes CDR1 SEHNR and CDR2 FQNEAQ (reference sequence). V lost 5 bases to trimming and J lost 0 bases, with 7 bases between them. CDR3 coding DNA: TGTGCCAGCAGCACTTCTGCAACTAATGAAAAACTGTTTTTT. As protein: CASSTSATNEKLFF.

The J gene is TRBJ1-4, the V gene TRBV5-1; TRBD1 might be the D (6 bases). Germline assignment: CDR1 SGHRS and CDR2 YFSETQ. V gave up 1 base and J gave up 6 bases, with 10 bases separating them. The CDR3 has 14 amino acids. The DNA of the CDR3 is TGCGCCAGCAGCTTGCTGGGGGCAGATGAAAAACTGTTTTTT. Translation gives CASSLLGADEKLFF.

The chain couples TRBV12-5 to TRBJ1-5, with 9 bases lining up with TRBD1. Germline V gene sequence: CDR1 LGHNT, CDR2 FRNRAP. Trimming took 5 bases from V and 1 from J; bases not matched to a gene: 6. This CDR3 region has 16 residues. CDR3 sequence: CASGTPGTGSNQPQHF. CDR3 DNA: TGTGCTAGTGGTACCCCCGGGACAGGGAGCAATCAGCCCCAGCATTTT. The full variable domain, its missing parts supplied by reference TRBV12-5 and TRBJ1-5, is DARVTQTPRHKVTEMGQEVTMRCQPILGHNTVFWYRQTMMQGLELLAYFRNRAPLDDSGMPKDRFSAEMPDATLATLKIQPSEPRDSAVYFCASGTPGTGSNQPQHFGDGTRLSIL.

There are a few counts of this clone. CDR3 region: CASSQAGTGEVEYSNQPQHF. CDR3 sequence (DNA): TGCGCCAGCAGCCAAGCCGGGACAGGCGAAGTGGAATATAGCAATCAGCCCCAGCATTTT. This rearrangement joins TRBV4-1 to TRBJ1-5, with TRBD1 matching 8 bases. This CDR3 is 20 amino acids long. V dropped 1 base and J dropped 0; count of bases not matched to a gene: 14. Germline CDR1 MGHRA, CDR2 YSYEKL.

The V gene is TRBV5-6, the J gene TRBJ2-5; 7 bases line up with TRBD1. Unmatched junction bases numbered 9, after V lost 5 bases and J lost 5 bases. The CDR3 totals 14 residues. Germline V lookup: CDR1 SGHDT, CDR2 YYEEEE. The DNA for the CDR3 is TGTGCCAGCAGGAGAACAGGGGTTCGGGAGACCCAGTACTTC. As protein: CASRRTGVRETQYF.

The CDR3 DNA reads as TGTGCCATCAGTGAGGGTCGGGTCGCGGAGGGCTACACCTTC. Protein sequence: CAISEGRVAEGYTF. The chain is built from TRBV10-3 and TRBJ1-2; D unclear. Germline CDR1 is ENHRY and CDR2 is SYGVKD. V shed 2 bases and J shed 8 bases, with 15 bases lying between them. The CDR3 contains 14 residues.

The J gene is TRBJ2-5, the V gene TRBV4-1; weak D call: TRBD1 (5 bases). The CDR3 extends over 13 amino acids. Between the trimmed V and J ends, which lost 1 base and 5 bases, there was a span of 8 bases. CDR1 MGHRA and CDR2 YSYEKL come from the germline V gene. The CDR3 bases are TGCGCCAGCAGCCAAGTTGGGGCGGAGACCCAGTACTTC. The encoded protein is CASSQVGAETQYF.